This T cell receptor beta chain was sequenced during a study of T cells after yellow fever vaccination. The study's findings and limits: Any FACS-sorted repertoire could hold abundant clonotypes that contaminate it from the bulk population. At around 96% for CD4 and over 80% for CD8, most primary-vaccination clones showed up again after the booster. It was a weaker secondary response, yet one that peaked faster, at day 5 versus 15.

As regards this clonotype: Its antigen is unidentified.

Germline V lookup: CDR1 SGDLS, CDR2 YYNGEE. V was cut by 2 bases and J by 0 bases, with 7 bases left in between. The CDR3 is 14 amino acids. TCR cDNA was made by 5'RACE template switching, adding a universal primer site and UMIs. Using its own MiXCR run on the 5' RACE reads, TCRdb lists one record per CDR3 protein. The table shows 200,000 to 300,000 distinct CDR3 sequences, with 6.5% to 7.5% occurring only once. This specimen consisted of CD4+ T cells sorted from PBMCs, obtained on the day of the yellow fever booster vaccination. The chain has TRBV9 and TRBJ2-3; TRBD1 might be the D (5 bases). The TCR originated in a man aged 25-45 years who received the YFV17D yellow fever vaccine. The CDR3 spells CASSVTVSTDTQYF. CDR3 coding DNA: TGTGCCAGCAGCGTGACAGTTAGCACAGATACGCAGTATTTT.